These 18 T cell receptor beta chains originate from one sample sequenced in a study of shared clonotypes between healthy human individuals. The assay was immunoSEQ multiplex PCR, and TCRdb's table has in-frame clones only and misses some. The sample lists hundreds of thousands of clones; around 78% were seen once. The sample comprised PBMCs. The receptors here all came from a woman between 35 and 50 years old in good health. Some clones in this sample may be carry-over from other donors' samples.

The CDR3 sequence is CAWTRLTGWNEQFF. As DNA, the CDR3 is TGTGCCTGGACAAGGCTAACAGGGTGGAATGAGCAGTTCTTC. The chain links TRBV30 to TRBJ2-1; a weak D match, TRBD1 (6 bases). This CDR3 is built from 14 residues. Germline V gives CDR1 GTSNPN, CDR2 SVGIG (reference sequence). The V end lost 4 bases, the J end lost 7 bases, and 17 bases lay between the germline ends.

This clone was counted ten times or more. One junction end does not reproduce the germline sequence, and a read error may be involved. Other DNA sequences in this sample translate to the same CDR3. The chain recombines TRBV5-3 with TRBJ2-7; 10 bases line up with TRBD2. TRBV5-3 is sorted into the ORF group, with uncertain function. This CDR3 region has 15 residues. The CDR3 loop is CARSLAPGTSVPWPF. The CDR3 DNA reads as TGTGCCAGAAGCTTGGCCCCCGGGACTAGCGTACCCTGGCCCTTC.

This chain uses TRBV30 with TRBJ1-5, with no clear D. Germline assignment: CDR1 GTSNPN and CDR2 SVGIG (reference sequence). V gave up 0 bases and J gave up 0 bases, with 12 bases separating them. The CDR3 totals 16 residues. CDR3 sequence reads: CAWSVGGANSNQPQHF. In DNA form, the CDR3 reads TGTGCCTGGAGTGTAGGCGGAGCTAATAGCAATCAGCCCCAGCATTTT.

The rearrangement joins TRBV9 to TRBJ2-3; D may correspond to TRBD1 or TRBD2 (5 bases each). V was clipped by 4 bases and J by 4 bases, with 19 bases between them. There are 16 residues in the CDR3. Germline-derived CDR1 and CDR2 are SGDLS and YYNGEE. The CDR3 sequence is CASSSFTGPGPDTQYF. Here the CDR3 DNA reads TGTGCCAGCAGCTCCTTCACGGGACCGGGGCCAGATACGCAGTATTTT.

The rearrangement links TRBV19 to TRBJ2-5; no definite D call. Germline lookup yields CDR1 LNHDA and CDR2 SQIVND (reference sequence). V lost 6 bases to trimming and J lost 1 base, with 9 bases between them. The CDR3 length is 13 residues. CDR3 bases: TGTGCCAGTAGGTCCGGCCCCCAAGAGACCCAGTACTTC. Translated, it gives CASRSGPQETQYF.

The gene calls are TRBV27 and TRBJ2-1; D might be TRBD1 (7 bases). CDR1 is MNHEY and CDR2 is SMNVEV in the germline V gene (reference sequence). V was clipped by 6 bases and J by 2 bases, with 14 bases between them. CDR3 size: 15 residues. The CDR3 region has the DNA TGTGCCAGCAGCATGGCGGGGACAGCCTACAATGAGCAGTTCTTC. Encoded protein: CASSMAGTAYNEQFF.

This chain joins TRBV5-8 and TRBJ1-1; possible D gene TRBD1, 5 bases. CDR1 and CDR2 from the germline V gene are SGHTS and YDEGEE. Trimming removed 1 base at V and 0 bases at J, with 13 bases between. This CDR3 has 16 amino acids. As DNA, the CDR3 is TGTGCCAGCAGCTTGTTTAGGGGTTTAATGAACACTGAAGCTTTCTTT. Residues: CASSLFRGLMNTEAFF. Variable domain in full (rest from reference TRBV5-8 and TRBJ1-1): EAGVTQSPTHLIKTRGQQATLRCSPISGHTSVYWYQQALGLGLQFLLWYDEGEERNRGNFPPRFSGRQFPNYSSELNVNALELEDSALYLCASSLFRGLMNTEAFFGQGTRLTVV.

The J gene is TRBJ2-2, the V gene TRBV28; TRBD1 matches 8 bases. J was trimmed by 4 bases and V by 5 bases; bases with no gene match: 15. There are 18 residues in the CDR3. Germline V gene data show CDR1 as MDHEN and CDR2 as SYDVKM. The CDR3 sequence is CASSPTSWAGGGTGELFF. The CDR3 bases are TGTGCCAGCAGTCCTACCTCCTGGGCAGGGGGCGGCACCGGGGAGCTGTTTTTT.

The J gene is TRBJ1-1, the V gene TRBV18; D is perhaps TRBD1 (5 bases). Germline CDR1 reads KGHSH; CDR2 reads LQKENI. There are 16 residues in the CDR3. With 2 bases removed from V and 0 bases from J, the gap between germline ends came to 13 bases. CDR3 residues: CASSPMGRRMNTEAFF. In DNA, the CDR3 is TGTGCCAGCTCACCAATGGGGCGCCGCATGAACACTGAAGCTTTCTTT. Drawing the rest from reference TRBV18 and TRBJ1-1, the complete variable domain is NAGVMQNPRHLVRRRGQEARLRCSPMKGHSHVYWYRQLPEEGLKFMVYLQKENIIDESGMPKERFSAEFPKEGPSILRIQQVVRGDSAAYFCASSPMGRRMNTEAFFGQGTRLTVV.

This clone appeared many times. The same CDR3 is also encoded by other DNA sequences in this sample. The V gene is TRBV30, the J gene TRBJ1-4, with D hard to call. The CDR3 has 15 residues. The germline gives CDR1 GTSNPN, CDR2 SVGIG (reference sequence). Trimming removed 4 bases at V and 10 bases at J, with 22 bases between. The CDR3: CAWKRESLLGGKLFF. In nucleotides, the CDR3 is TGTGCCTGGAAGAGGGAATCCCTCCTAGGCGGAAAACTGTTTTTT.

The V and J genes are TRBV7-2 and TRBJ2-7; possibly TRBD1 or TRBD2 for D (6 bases each). Germline values: CDR1 SGHTA, CDR2 FQGNSA. The germline V and J ends were trimmed by 5 bases and 7 bases, with 18 bases remaining between them. There are 14 residues in the CDR3. The CDR3 protein is CASSLRWGAREQYF. For the CDR3, the DNA is TGTGCCAGCAGCCTCAGATGGGGGGCTCGGGAGCAGTACTTC. The entire variable domain, with the rest obtained from reference TRBV7-2 and TRBJ2-7, is as follows: GAGVSQSPSNKVTEKGKDVELRCDPISGHTALYWYRQSLGQGLEFLIYFQGNSAPDKSGLPSDRFSAERTGGSVSTLTIQRTQQEDSAVYLCASSLRWGAREQYFGPGTRLTVT.

J is TRBJ2-1 and V is TRBV5-1; 9 positions match TRBD2. Per germline, CDR1 SGHRS and CDR2 YFSETQ. This CDR3 region has 15 residues. With V trimmed by 6 bases and J by 5 bases, 9 bases remained unmatched. CDR3 sequence: CASKGASGTNNEQFF. The DNA of the CDR3 is TGCGCCAGCAAGGGGGCTAGCGGGACGAACAATGAGCAGTTCTTC.

The sample holds one count of this clone. One end of the junction varies from germline; a read error may be responsible. This CDR3 is also generated by other DNA sequences in the sample. This sequence joins TRBV5-1 and TRBJ1-4, with TRBD1 identical over 8 bases. Germline-derived CDR1 and CDR2 are SGHRS and YFSETQ. The CDR3 covers 14 residues. DNA of the CDR3: TGCGCCAGCAGGCAGCAGGGGGCGGAGGAAAAACTGTTTTTC. Translation: CASRQQGAEEKLFF.

The CDR3 DNA reads as TGTGCCAACGGAAGGACAGGGGGCAACTATGGCTACACCTTC. It encodes CANGRTGGNYGYTF. The V call is TRBV7-9, the J call TRBJ1-2; 11 nucleotides agree with TRBD1. The germline CDR1 and CDR2 sequences are SEHNR and FQNEAQ (reference sequence). With 10 bases clipped from V and 2 bases from J, the junction kept 6 bases outside the gene matches. This CDR3 comprises 14 residues. The full variable domain, in which reference TRBV7-9 and TRBJ1-2 provide the parts outside the CDR3, is DTGVSQNPRHKITKRGQNVTFRCDPISEHNRLYWYRQTLGQGPEFLTYFQNEAQLEKSRLLSDRFSAERPKGSFSTLEIQRTEQGDSAMYLCANGRTGGNYGYTFGSGTRLTVV.

The V gene is TRBV10-3, the J gene TRBJ2-7, with D possibly being TRBD1 (5 bases). Germline V gene sequence: CDR1 ENHRY, CDR2 SYGVKD. Trimming removed 0 bases at V and 0 bases at J, with 6 bases between. The CDR3 is 14 amino acids. In nucleotides, the CDR3 is TGTGCCATCAGTGAGTCGGGGCACTCCTACGAGCAGTACTTC. This gives the protein CAISESGHSYEQYF.

Only one count was recorded for this clone. The V and J genes are TRBV10-3 and TRBJ2-5, with D tentatively TRBD2 (6 bases). This CDR3 is built from 15 residues. V dropped 4 bases and J dropped 5 bases, with 17 bases sitting between them. From germline, CDR1 is ENHRY and CDR2 SYGVKD. CDR3 sequence reads: CAISVTSLGGETQYF. CDR3 DNA: TGTGCCATCAGTGTAACAAGCCTCGGAGGGGAGACCCAGTACTTC.

The V call is TRBV6-5, the J call TRBJ2-2; D gene ambiguous. The ends were cut back, 0 bases at V and 1 base at J, with 6 bases in the middle. Germline V gene data show CDR1 as MNHEY and CDR2 as SVGAGI. This CDR3 comprises 15 residues. CDR3 amino acids: CASSYSIENTGELFF. For the CDR3, the DNA is TGTGCCAGCAGTTACTCGATCGAGAACACCGGGGAGCTGTTTTTT.

This chain uses TRBV2 with TRBJ2-3, with 8 bases aligning to TRBD2. Per germline, CDR1 SNHLY and CDR2 FYNNEI. The CDR3 consists of 16 residues. V trimming: 3 bases; J trimming: 0 bases; junction bases outside the gene matches: 5. The CDR3 DNA follows: TGTGCCAGCAGTGATGTAGCGGGGCCTAGCACAGATACGCAGTATTTT. Translating gives CASSDVAGPSTDTQYF. The whole variable domain, filled in from reference TRBV2 and TRBJ2-3, reads EPEVTQTPSHQVTQMGQEVILRCVPISNHLYFYWYRQILGQKVEFLVSFYNNEISEKSEIFDDQFSVERPDGSNFTLKIRSTKLEDSAMYFCASSDVAGPSTDTQYFGPGTRLTVL.